The source of this TCR beta chain is a study of T cells in Graves' hyperthyroidism and ophthalmopathy. The investigators amplified TCR beta CDR3 regions from RNA transcripts. Using the HTBI primer set, a first-round RT-PCR was run on the TCR CDR3. One entry per CDR3 protein results from TCRdb running MiXCR on the multiplex PCR reads. The sample has roughly 510,000 distinct CDR3 sequences; 46% are singletons. There are 20 residues in the CDR3. In germline, CDR1 is ENHRY, CDR2 SYGVKD. After removal of 0 bases from V and 0 bases from J, the junction contained 8 bases not matched to a gene. This clonotype was seen repeatedly, ten times or more.

The TCR comes from an adult woman with Graves' disease, either hyperthyroidism or ophthalmopathy (not recorded which). Sample: peripheral blood or thyroid tissue (not recorded which). The chain uses TRBV10-3 and TRBJ2-2; 12 bases line up with TRBD2. Here the CDR3 reads CAISESTRTSGASNTGELFF. Written as DNA, the CDR3 is TGTGCCATCAGTGAGTCGACTCGGACTAGCGGGGCCTCGAACACCGGGGAGCTGTTTTTT.